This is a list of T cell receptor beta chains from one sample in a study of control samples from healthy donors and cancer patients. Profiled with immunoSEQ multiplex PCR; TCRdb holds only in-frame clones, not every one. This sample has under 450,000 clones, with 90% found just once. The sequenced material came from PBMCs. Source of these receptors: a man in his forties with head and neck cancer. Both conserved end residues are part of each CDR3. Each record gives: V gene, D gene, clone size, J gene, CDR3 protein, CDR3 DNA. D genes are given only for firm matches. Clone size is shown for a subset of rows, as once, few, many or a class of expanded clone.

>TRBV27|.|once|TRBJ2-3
CASSLSPRNTQYF
TGTGCCAGCAGTTTATCCCCACGGAATACGCAGTATTTT
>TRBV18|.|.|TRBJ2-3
CASSPQTDTQYF
TGTGCCAGCTCACCGCAGACAGATACGCAGTATTTT
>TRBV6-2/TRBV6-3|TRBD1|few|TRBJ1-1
CASSYSPTGSEAFF
TGTGCCAGCAGTTACTCGCCGACAGGGTCTGAAGCTTTCTTT
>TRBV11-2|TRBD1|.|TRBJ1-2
CASSARTGRGGYTF
TGTGCCAGCAGCGCGAGGACAGGGAGGGGTGGCTACACCTTC
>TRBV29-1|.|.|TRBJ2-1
CSVDETNVGFF
TGCAGCGTTGATGAGACAAACGTGGGGTTCTTC
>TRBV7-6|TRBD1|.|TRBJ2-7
CASSLALGQGGEQYF
TGTGCCAGCAGCTTAGCCCTGGGACAGGGCGGAGAGCAGTACTTC
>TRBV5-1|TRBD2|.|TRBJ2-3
CASSSTGLAGGQADTQYF
TGCGCCAGCAGCTCGACAGGACTAGCGGGGGGGCAGGCAGATACGCAGTATTTT
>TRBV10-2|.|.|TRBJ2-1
CASTEGAYNEQFF
TGCGCCAGCACGGAAGGGGCCTACAATGAGCAGTTCTTC
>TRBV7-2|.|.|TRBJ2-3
CASSLGLSTDTQYF
TGTGCCAGCAGCCTGGGACTGAGCACAGATACGCAGTATTTT
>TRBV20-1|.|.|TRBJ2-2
CSASPQGSTGELFF
TGCAGTGCTAGTCCCCAGGGTTCCACCGGGGAGCTGTTTTTT
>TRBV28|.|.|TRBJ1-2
CASSGLEMYGYTF
TGTGCCAGCAGTGGCCTTGAAATGTATGGCTACACCTTC
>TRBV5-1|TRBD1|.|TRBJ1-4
CASSLSTGQGFEKLFF
TGCGCCAGCAGCTTGAGTACAGGACAGGGTTTTGAAAAACTGTTTTTT
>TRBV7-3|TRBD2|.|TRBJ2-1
CASSLSGGPGNEQFF
TGTGCCAGCAGCTTGAGCGGGGGGCCGGGAAATGAGCAGTTCTTC
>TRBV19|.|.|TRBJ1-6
CASSIVRDYNSPLHF
TGTGCCAGTAGTATCGTCCGCGACTATAATTCACCCCTCCACTTT
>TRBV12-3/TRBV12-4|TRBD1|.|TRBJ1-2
CASSSGQGHGYTF
TGTGCCAGCAGCAGTGGACAGGGGCATGGCTACACCTTC
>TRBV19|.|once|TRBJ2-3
CASSMGLISSTDTQYF
TGTGCCAGTAGTATGGGGTTGATTTCTAGCACAGATACGCAGTATTTT
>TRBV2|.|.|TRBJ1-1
CVSGQGLNTEAFF
TGTGTCAGTGGGCAGGGATTGAACACTGAAGCTTTCTTT